The present TCR beta chain was sequenced within a study of metastatic and nonmetastatic thyroid tumors. Findings and caveats of the study: The reported finding was significantly higher TCR beta diversity in malignant thyroid tumors relative to benign nodules, in blood and tumor.

There were no patients who had received any treatment before thyroid surgery. As concerns this clone: The antigen remains unidentified.

TCRdb re-analyzed the PCR reads through MiXCR. The sample carries 65,000 or so clones, about 4% recorded once. This CDR3 comprises 17 residues. CDR1 and CDR2 from the germline V gene are KGHDR and SFDVKD. J gave up 4 bases and V 2 bases, and 9 bases lay outside the gene matches. V gene TRBV24-1 combines with J gene TRBJ2-3, with 9 bases aligning to TRBD1. The sequencing sample was made of blood. This receptor was identified in a female donor with papillary thyroid cancer or a benign thyroid nodule (not recorded which). Some clones in this sample may be carry-over from other donors' samples. The CDR3 here is CATSDYPGTGFPDTQYF. The CDR3 DNA sequence: TGTGCCACCAGTGATTACCCCGGGACAGGGTTTCCAGATACGCAGTATTTT.